The 6 T cell receptor beta chains given below trace back to one sample, sequenced in a study of CD8 T cells in cerebrospinal fluid in Alzheimer's disease. No DNA is given; TCRdb re-called the 10x single-cell sequencing reads and lists each CDR3 protein once. This sample contains over a thousand distinct CDR3 sequences. The sequencing sample was made of cerebrospinal fluid. These receptors came from a human donor in good health.

The V and J genes are TRBV19 and TRBJ2-2. CDR3 size: 13 residues. The germline V gene encodes CDR1 LNHDA and CDR2 SQIVND (reference sequence). CDR3 sequence: CASSIGPAGELFF.

Frequency places this clonotype as large. J is TRBJ2-7 and V is TRBV4-1. Germline V lookup: CDR1 MGHRA, CDR2 YSYEKL. The CDR3 consists of 13 residues. This CDR3 reads CASSQVSEYEQYF.

In terms of frequency, this clonotype is medium-sized (0.01 to 0.1%). The chain combines TRBV7-7 with TRBJ2-3; absent DNA, TCRdb's TRBD2 call cannot be checked. The CDR3 is 15 residues long. Per germline, CDR1 SSHAT and CDR2 FNYEAQ (reference sequence). CDR3 sequence reads: CASSLGLAGTDTQYF.

Measured by frequency, this clonotype is medium-sized. This chain connects TRBV18 to TRBJ2-5. Germline values: CDR1 KGHSH, CDR2 LQKENI. This CDR3 region has 14 residues. The CDR3 sequence: CASSPPGSQETQYF. The whole variable domain, filled in from reference TRBV18 and TRBJ2-5, reads NAGVMQNPRHLVRRRGQEARLRCSPMKGHSHVYWYRQLPEEGLKFMVYLQKENIIDESGMPKERFSAEFPKEGPSILRIQQVVRGDSAAYFCASSPPGSQETQYFGPGTRLLVL.

By frequency, this clonotype registers medium-sized. This chain uses TRBV2 with TRBJ2-2; TCRdb's D call, TRBD2, is unchecked because there is no DNA. CDR3 length equals 15 residues. Germline V gene sequence: CDR1 SNHLY, CDR2 FYNNEI. CDR3 amino acids: CASSPVLQNTGELFF.

This clonotype is identified as medium-sized from frequency. CDR3 loop: CAWRDYNSPLHF. V and J are TRBV30 and TRBJ1-6. CDR3 length equals 12 residues. The germline CDR1 and CDR2 sequences are GTSNPN and SVGIG (reference sequence). Complete variable domain (other parts from reference TRBV30 and TRBJ1-6): SQTIHQWPATLVQPVGSPLSLECTVEGTSNPNLYWYRQAAGRGLQLLFYSVGIGQISSEVPQNLSASRPQDRQFILSSKKLLLSDSGFYLCAWRDYNSPLHFGNGTRLTVT.